A single sample is the source of the 8 T cell receptor beta chains below, sequenced in a study of blood T cell repertoires in COVID-19. TCRdb keeps only in-frame clones here, not all; method: immunoSEQ multiplex PCR. The sample contains hundreds of thousands of clones, 80% to 90% of which appear only once. The sequencing sample was made of PBMCs or T cells enriched from blood (not recorded which). Receptors originate from a woman aged 35 to 49 with acute COVID-19.

V and J are TRBV7-6 and TRBJ1-4; 8 bases map to TRBD1. The ends lost 1 base at V and 10 bases at J; junction bases unmatched: 8. The CDR3 sequence is 15 residues long. The germline V gene has CDR1 SGHVS and CDR2 FNYEAQ. The CDR3 nucleotides read TGTGCCAGCAGCTTAGGTGGTCAGGGGGCTGGAAAACTGTTTTTT. It is translated as CASSLGGQGAGKLFF.

This chain joins TRBV4-1 and TRBJ1-5, with D possibly TRBD1 on 5 matching bases. Germline V CDR1 and CDR2: MGHRA, YSYEKL. The CDR3 sequence is 14 residues long. The V and J ends lost 1 base and 4 bases respectively, with 8 bases between them. CDR3 sequence reads: CASSQGRGNQPQHF. CDR3 sequence (DNA): TGCGCCAGCAGCCAAGGACGGGGGAATCAGCCCCAGCATTTT.

This chain joins TRBV27 and TRBJ2-1, with no clear D. The V gene's germline CDR1 is MNHEY and CDR2 SMNVEV (reference sequence). The CDR3 sequence is 14 residues long. Trimming removed 4 bases from V and 2 bases from J, with 9 bases in between. In DNA form, the CDR3 reads TGTGCCAGCAGTTGGTCAGTGACCTACAATGAGCAGTTCTTC. Its translation is CASSWSVTYNEQFF.

The rearrangement joins TRBV5-1 to TRBJ2-7, with D perhaps matching TRBD1 (6 bases). CDR3 length: 14 amino acids. Germline V lookup: CDR1 SGHRS, CDR2 YFSETQ. Between the trimmed V and J ends, which lost 4 bases and 0 bases, there was a span of 11 bases. CDR3 nucleotides: TGCGCCAGCAGCATCAGGACAGCCTCCTACGAGCAGTACTTC. This gives the protein CASSIRTASYEQYF.

DNA for the CDR3: TGTGCCAGCTCAGAGTGGGAAAAACTGTTTTTT. The encoded protein is CASSEWEKLFF. This chain joins TRBV18 and TRBJ1-4; no reliable D call. Germline V gene data show CDR1 as KGHSH and CDR2 as LQKENI. V was clipped by 5 bases and J by 8 bases, with 6 bases between them. This CDR3 contains 11 residues.

This clone is a singleton in its sample. This chain links TRBV18 with TRBJ1-4, with 11 bases that match TRBD1. Looked up from germline, CDR1 is KGHSH and CDR2 is LQKENI. Losses at the gene ends were 5 bases for V and 8 bases for J; bases not matched to a gene: 7. There are 15 residues in the CDR3. CDR3 protein: CASSATGTGGEKLFF. CDR3 coding DNA: TGTGCCAGCTCAGCAACCGGGACAGGGGGGGAAAAACTGTTTTTT. The full variable domain, with the rest looked up from reference TRBV18 and TRBJ1-4, is NAGVMQNPRHLVRRRGQEARLRCSPMKGHSHVYWYRQLPEEGLKFMVYLQKENIIDESGMPKERFSAEFPKEGPSILRIQQVVRGDSAAYFCASSATGTGGEKLFFGSGTQLSVL.

V gene TRBV10-2 combines with J gene TRBJ2-6; a weak D match, TRBD1 (6 bases). V was pared by 2 bases and J by 0 bases, with 11 bases between. CDR1 is WSHSY and CDR2 is SAAADI in the germline V gene. The CDR3 extends over 17 amino acids. DNA for the CDR3: TGCGCCAGCAGTGAGGGACAGCTTCTCTCTGGGGCCAACGTCCTGACTTTC. Protein: CASSEGQLLSGANVLTF.

This clone was seen only once. This chain uses TRBV6-5 with TRBJ1-6; no clear D. V lost 7 bases, J lost 7 bases, and 8 bases lay in between. The CDR3 runs 12 residues. CDR1 is MNHEY and CDR2 is SVGAGI in the germline V gene. The DNA of the CDR3 is TGTGCCAGCAAGGAGGGAAATTCACCCCTCCACTTT. It translates to CASKEGNSPLHF.